This paragraph reports one T cell receptor (beta chain). The sample originates from a study of blood T cell repertoires in COVID-19. The wider study: Samples came from the United States, Italy and Spain, spanning acute and convalescent COVID-19. PBMCs, B-cell-depleted T cells, or T cells provided the cDNA or gDNA that made up the material.

Per the original methods: Amplification from reference gene primers served as the basis for estimated nucleated cell counts. Clones were sequenced by immunoSEQ multiplex PCR, and TCRdb holds only the in-frame ones, with some missing. V and J calls and clone size are given by that table; D and trimming were obtained from the DNA. The sample has 210,000 or so clones; approximately 80% are singletons. Seattle's enrolled individuals joined amid active infection and were then monitored longitudinally. V lost 3 bases, J lost 7 bases, and 18 bases lay in between. Germline CDR1 is SNHLY and CDR2 is FYNNEI. The CDR3 is 16 amino acids.

The genes are TRBV2 and TRBJ1-4; D is possibly TRBD1 (6 bases). Sequenced: peripheral blood. The clonotype was recovered from a woman older than 75 with COVID-19, enrolled during active disease. This CDR3 is CASSEFPGDRREKLFF. DNA for the CDR3: TGTGCCAGCAGTGAGTTTCCAGGGGATAGGCGTGAAAAACTGTTTTTT. The full variable domain, its missing parts supplied by reference TRBV2 and TRBJ1-4, is EPEVTQTPSHQVTQMGQEVILRCVPISNHLYFYWYRQILGQKVEFLVSFYNNEISEKSEIFDDQFSVERPDGSNFTLKIRSTKLEDSAMYFCASSEFPGDRREKLFFGSGTQLSVL.